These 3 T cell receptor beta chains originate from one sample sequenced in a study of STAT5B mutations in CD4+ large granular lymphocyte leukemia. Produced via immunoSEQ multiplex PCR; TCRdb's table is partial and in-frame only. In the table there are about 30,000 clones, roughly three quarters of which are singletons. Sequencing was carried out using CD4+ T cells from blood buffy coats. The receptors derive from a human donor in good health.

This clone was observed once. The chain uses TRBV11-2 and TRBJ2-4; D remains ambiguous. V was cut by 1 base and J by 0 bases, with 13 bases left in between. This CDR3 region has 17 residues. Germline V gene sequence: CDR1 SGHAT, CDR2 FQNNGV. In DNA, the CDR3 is TGTGCCAGCAGCTTAGCCATGGCCAGCCTAGCCAAAAACATTCAGTACTTC. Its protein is CASSLAMASLAKNIQYF.

CDR3 sequence reads: CASSMTGTNYGYTF. The CDR3 DNA sequence: TGTGCCAGCAGCATGACAGGGACTAACTATGGCTACACCTTC. The chain joins TRBV7-9 to TRBJ1-2; 7 bases align to TRBD1. Looked up from germline, CDR1 is SEHNR and CDR2 is FQNEAQ (reference sequence). Trimming cost V 5 bases and J 0 bases; bases outside gene matches: 3. The CDR3 has 14 amino acids.

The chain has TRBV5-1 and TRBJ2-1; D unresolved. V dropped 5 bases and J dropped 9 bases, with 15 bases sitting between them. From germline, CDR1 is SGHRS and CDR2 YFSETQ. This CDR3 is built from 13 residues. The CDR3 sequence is CASRSVGVSEQFF. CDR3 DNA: TGCGCCAGCAGATCGGTTGGCGTCAGTGAGCAGTTCTTC.